Below are 23 T cell receptor beta chains sequenced from a single sample in a study of blood T cell repertoires in COVID-19. Sequencing was performed with immunoSEQ multiplex PCR; in TCRdb, only in-frame clones are kept and a portion is missing. The data contain about 380,000 clones, roughly 87% of them seen just once; the ten biggest clones take up 2.5% to 3%. Sequenced sample: PBMCs or T cells enriched from blood (not recorded which). The receptors come from a woman aged 25 to 39 who had recovered from COVID-19.

This clone was observed a few times. V gene TRBV3-1 (or the pseudogene TRBV3-2) combines with J gene TRBJ2-7, with 11 positions matching TRBD1. The germline gives CDR1 LGHDT, CDR2 YNNKEL (reference sequence). The V and J ends lost 2 bases and 5 bases, in that order; junction bases with no gene match: 5. This CDR3 has 15 amino acids. The CDR3: CASSQLPGQGDEQYF. Here the CDR3 DNA reads TGTGCCAGCAGCCAATTGCCGGGACAGGGGGACGAGCAGTACTTC.

This rearrangement joins TRBV29-1 to TRBJ1-1; a weak D match, TRBD1 (5 bases). The V gene's germline CDR1 is SQVTM and CDR2 ANQGSEA. The CDR3 has 12 residues. Trimming shortened V by 6 bases and J by 4 bases, and 12 bases separated the two germline ends. CDR3 sequence: CSVDVGGTEAFF. The CDR3 coding sequence is TGCAGCGTCGACGTGGGGGGCACTGAAGCTTTCTTT.

Only a few counts were recorded for this clone. The J gene is TRBJ1-4, the V gene TRBV20-1; D perhaps matches TRBD1 (6 bases). Germline V gene lookup returns CDR1 DFQATT and CDR2 SNEGSKA (reference sequence). Trimming removed 3 bases from V and 11 bases from J, with 19 bases in between. This CDR3 has 14 residues. CDR3 sequence reads: CSASRRGDTGKLFF. In nucleotides, the CDR3 is TGCAGTGCTAGTCGGCGGGGGGACACTGGGAAACTGTTTTTT.

This clone was counted once. The chain uses TRBV2 and TRBJ2-1; D gene uncertain. Germline V gives CDR1 SNHLY, CDR2 FYNNEI. This CDR3 has 13 amino acids. The V end lost 7 bases, the J end lost 8 bases, and 15 bases lay between the germline ends. The chain's CDR3 is CASIASPWDEQFF. CDR3 coding DNA: TGTGCCAGCATAGCATCCCCATGGGATGAGCAGTTCTTC.

The rearrangement links TRBV5-1 to TRBJ1-2, with D maybe TRBD1 (6 bases). CDR3 length equals 14 residues. Germline values: CDR1 SGHRS, CDR2 YFSETQ. Trimming shortened V by 1 base and J by 3 bases, and 10 bases separated the two germline ends. The DNA of the CDR3 is TGCGCCAGCAGCTTGCCCGGGACACACTATGGCTACACCTTC. Its protein is CASSLPGTHYGYTF.

V and J are TRBV7-2 and TRBJ2-5; 7 bases are a match to TRBD2. This CDR3 has 15 residues. V lost 1 base, J lost 5 bases, and 7 bases stayed unmatched. Per the germline V gene, CDR1 is SGHTA and CDR2 is FQGNSA. The CDR3 sequence is CASSLVRRGGETQYF. The DNA of the CDR3 is TGTGCCAGCAGCTTAGTTAGGAGGGGAGGGGAGACCCAGTACTTC.

V and J are TRBV2 and TRBJ2-1, with TRBD2 as a possible D gene (6 bases). The germline gives CDR1 SNHLY, CDR2 FYNNEI. The V end lost 7 bases, the J end lost 5 bases, and 9 bases lay between the germline ends. This CDR3 is built from 12 residues. CDR3 DNA: TGTGCCAGCACCCCTAGCGACAATGAGCAGTTCTTC. Translation gives CASTPSDNEQFF.

In this sample, this clone turned up a few times. This rearrangement joins TRBV19 to TRBJ2-3; D not resolved. The ends were cut back, 4 bases at V and 2 bases at J, with 13 bases in the middle. The length of the CDR3 is 15 residues. Germline assignment: CDR1 LNHDA and CDR2 SQIVND (reference sequence). The CDR3 here is CASSTRQLTTDTQYF. The CDR3 bases are TGTGCCAGTAGTACAAGACAACTTACCACAGATACGCAGTATTTT.

This clone was detected once. The CDR3 here is CASSLAAVNYGYTF. The CDR3 region has the DNA TGTGCCAGCAGCTTAGCGGCGGTAAACTATGGCTACACCTTC. The rearrangement uses TRBV7-9 and TRBJ1-2; no firm D call. Germline V gene data show CDR1 as SEHNR and CDR2 as FQNEAQ (reference sequence). The CDR3 contains 14 residues. Trimming took off 0 bases at V and 2 bases at J, with 7 bases between the two ends.

This clone was picked up a small number of times. The V gene is TRBV29-1, the J gene TRBJ2-6, with D possibly matching TRBD2 (6 bases). Per the germline V gene, CDR1 is SQVTM and CDR2 is ANQGSEA. The CDR3 length is 17 residues. Trimming left V 4 bases short and J 2 bases short, with 18 bases between. CDR3 bases: TGCAGCGTTGCTCAATTCAATGGCGGGACTGGGGCCAACGTCCTGACTTTC. This translates into CSVAQFNGGTGANVLTF. Full variable domain (outside the CDR3, taken from reference TRBV29-1 and TRBJ2-6): SAVISQKPSRDICQRGTSLTIQCQVDSQVTMMFWYRQQPGQSLTLIATANQGSEATYESGFVIDKFPISRPNLTFSTLTVSNMSPEDSSIYLCSVAQFNGGTGANVLTFGAGSRLTVL.

This clone was counted once. The rearrangement joins TRBV10-2 to TRBJ1-2; D is undetermined. This CDR3 comprises 13 residues. The germline V gene encodes CDR1 WSHSY and CDR2 SAAADI. V lost 3 bases and J 3 bases, leaving 8 bases between the germline ends. The CDR3 DNA is TGCGCCAGCAGTGACCCAGGATACTATGGCTACACCTTC. It encodes CASSDPGYYGYTF.

The J gene is TRBJ1-4, the V gene TRBV19; no clear D gene. Between the trimmed V and J ends, which lost 5 bases and 0 bases, there was a span of 16 bases. Per germline, CDR1 LNHDA and CDR2 SQIVND (reference sequence). The CDR3 extends over 17 amino acids. This CDR3 reads CASSLQPRVATNEKLFF. CDR3 bases: TGTGCCAGTAGTCTTCAGCCGAGGGTTGCAACTAATGAAAAACTGTTTTTT. The full variable domain, its missing parts supplied by reference TRBV19 and TRBJ1-4, is DGGITQSPKYLFRKEGQNVTLSCEQNLNHDAMYWYRQDPGQGLRLIYYSQIVNDFQKGDIAEGYSVSREKKESFPLTVTSAQKNPTAFYLCASSLQPRVATNEKLFFGSGTQLSVL.

V and J are TRBV3-1 (or the pseudogene TRBV3-2) and TRBJ1-3; 9 bases map to TRBD1. The CDR3 is made up of 15 amino acids. CDR1 is LGHDT and CDR2 is YNNKEL in the germline V gene (reference sequence). V was clipped by 4 bases and J by 2 bases; unmatched bases: 3. This chain's CDR3 is CASSPGQGTGNTIYF. CDR3 coding DNA: TGTGCCAGCAGCCCGGGACAGGGTACTGGAAACACCATATATTTT.

The chain is built from TRBV5-5 and TRBJ2-1; D unresolved. Deletions cut 6 bases from V and 8 bases from J, with 15 bases between. CDR3 length equals 13 residues. Germline loops: CDR1 SGHKS, CDR2 YYEKEE (reference sequence). CDR3 coding DNA: TGTGCCAGCAAAGAGGCCCATACCTATGAGCAGTTCTTC. This codes for CASKEAHTYEQFF. The full variable domain, its missing parts supplied by reference TRBV5-5 and TRBJ2-1, is DAGVTQSPTHLIKTRGQQVTLRCSPISGHKSVSWYQQVLGQGPQFIFQYYEKEERGRGNFPDRFSARQFPNYSSELNVNALLLGDSALYLCASKEAHTYEQFFGPGTRLTVL.

In its sample, this clone was seen once. The V and J genes are TRBV28 and TRBJ2-7, with 11 bases matching TRBD1. The CDR3 has 16 residues. CDR1 MDHEN and CDR2 SYDVKM come from the germline V gene. With V trimmed by 6 bases and J by 3 bases, 10 bases remained unmatched. The CDR3 region is CASSYGGTGGIYEQYF. The CDR3 DNA reads as TGTGCCAGCAGCTATGGAGGGACAGGGGGTATCTACGAGCAGTACTTC.

This chain connects TRBV7-8 to TRBJ1-1; the match to TRBD1 covers 9 bases. V lost 5 bases and J lost 0; bases outside the gene matches: 10. CDR1 SGHVS and CDR2 FQNEAQ come from the germline V gene. This CDR3 is built from 17 residues. As DNA, the CDR3 is TGTGCCAGCAGCCCCAGGGGGACAGGGAGCTTGAACACTGAAGCTTTCTTT. Translation: CASSPRGTGSLNTEAFF.

J is TRBJ2-1 and V is TRBV2; 12 nucleotides align to TRBD2. Germline CDR1 SNHLY, CDR2 FYNNEI. The CDR3 sequence is 15 residues long. V shed 6 bases, J shed 7 bases, and the junction held 7 bases outside the gene matches. CDR3 region: CASRELAGGLNEQFF. DNA for the CDR3: TGTGCCAGCAGGGAACTAGCGGGAGGTTTGAATGAGCAGTTCTTC. Using reference TRBV2 and TRBJ2-1 for the parts outside the CDR3, the full variable domain is EPEVTQTPSHQVTQMGQEVILRCVPISNHLYFYWYRQILGQKVEFLVSFYNNEISEKSEIFDDQFSVERPDGSNFTLKIRSTKLEDSAMYFCASRELAGGLNEQFFGPGTRLTVL.

The table lists this clone with a few counts. This sequence joins TRBV12-3 or TRBV12-4 and TRBJ1-1; possibly TRBD1 for D (5 bases). V was pared by 6 bases and J by 3 bases, with 11 bases between. The CDR3 spans 13 residues. The CDR3 loop reads CASSPDRDTEAFF. The DNA of the CDR3 is TGTGCCAGCAGCCCTGACAGAGACACTGAAGCTTTCTTT.

The chain has TRBV27 and TRBJ1-1; 7 positions match TRBD1. The V segment lost 2 bases and the J segment 7 bases; nucleotides outside the gene matches: 7. Germline CDR1 and CDR2: MNHEY and SMNVEV (reference sequence). The length of the CDR3 is 14 residues. The CDR3 nucleotides are TGTGCCAGCAGTTTAGTAGGGGGCACCGATGAAGCTTTCTTT. Protein: CASSLVGGTDEAFF.

The chain employs TRBV6-5 and TRBJ1-2; 7 nucleotides agree with TRBD1. There are 13 residues in the CDR3. The ends lost 7 bases at V and 4 bases at J; junction bases unmatched: 6. The germline V gene encodes CDR1 MNHEY and CDR2 SVGAGI. The CDR3 loop is CASTRDSPYGYTF. The CDR3 nucleotides read TGTGCCAGCACCAGGGACAGCCCCTATGGCTACACCTTC.

V and J are TRBV6-5 and TRBJ1-5; no clear D. The germline CDR1 and CDR2 sequences are MNHEY and SVGAGI. The V end lost 0 bases, the J end lost 9 bases, and 12 bases lay between the germline ends. The CDR3 contains 14 residues. DNA for the CDR3: TGTGCCAGCAGTTACTCCGGGGATTCAGGGCCCCAGCATTTT. Its protein product is CASSYSGDSGPQHF.

The chain carries TRBV27 and TRBJ2-5, with 7 bases aligning to TRBD2. This CDR3 comprises 14 residues. With 5 bases clipped from V and 10 bases from J, the junction kept 13 bases outside the gene matches. Looked up from germline, CDR1 is MNHEY and CDR2 is SMNVEV (reference sequence). The CDR3 coding sequence is TGTGCCAGCAGTCCATCCAATTGGGGGGGGGTCCAGTACTTC. This translates into CASSPSNWGGVQYF.

The gene calls are TRBV3-1 (or the pseudogene TRBV3-2) and TRBJ2-1, with 10 bases lining up with TRBD2. Trimming cost V 4 bases and J 7 bases; bases outside gene matches: 1. The CDR3 is 13 amino acids. Germline V gene sequence: CDR1 LGHDT, CDR2 YNNKEL (reference sequence). This chain's CDR3 is CASSPGLANEQFF. Here the CDR3 DNA reads TGTGCCAGCAGCCCGGGACTAGCGAATGAGCAGTTCTTC.